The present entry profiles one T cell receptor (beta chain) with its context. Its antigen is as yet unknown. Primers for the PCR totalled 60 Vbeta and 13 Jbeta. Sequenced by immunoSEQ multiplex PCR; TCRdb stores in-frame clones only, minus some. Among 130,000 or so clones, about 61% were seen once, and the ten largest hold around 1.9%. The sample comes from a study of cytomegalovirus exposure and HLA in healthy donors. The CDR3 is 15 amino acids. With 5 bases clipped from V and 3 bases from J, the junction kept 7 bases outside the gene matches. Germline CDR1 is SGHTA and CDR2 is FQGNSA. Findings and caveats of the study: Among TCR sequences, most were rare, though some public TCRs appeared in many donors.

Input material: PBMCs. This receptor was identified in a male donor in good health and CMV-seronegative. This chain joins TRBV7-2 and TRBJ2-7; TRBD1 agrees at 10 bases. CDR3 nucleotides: TGTGCCAGCAGCCCACGGACAGGGGGGGACTACGAGCAGTACTTC. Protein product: CASSPRTGGDYEQYF.